This T cell receptor (beta chain) was found in a study of vaccination and CD4 T cells after COVID-19. Described treatment: roughly ten-day PBMC culture with coronavirus spike peptide pools or control peptides (ViraFEST assay). On this clonotype itself: Its antigen is not identified.

Sequencing of the DNA from cultured CD4+ T cells was carried out with the Oncomine TCR Beta short-read assay. MiXCR was run by TCRdb on the PCR reads, yielding one entry per CDR3 protein. The sample carries about 4,600 distinct CDR3 sequences, 43% recorded once. V trimming: 5 bases; J trimming: 5 bases; junction bases outside the gene matches: 5. The germline gives CDR1 DFQATT, CDR2 SNEGSKA (reference sequence). The CDR3 sequence is 13 residues long. What was sequenced was CD4+ T cells from blood, cultured in vitro. The sequence came from a human donor who had recovered from COVID-19. The chain carries TRBV20-1 and TRBJ1-3, with 8 nucleotides matching TRBD1. CDR3 nucleotide sequence: TGCAGTGCTGTCCGGGACAGGAGAAACACCATATATTTT. Protein: CSAVRDRRNTIYF.